What follows are 20 T cell receptor beta chains derived from one specimen sequenced in a study of OX40 agonist ivuxolimab in advanced cancers. Clones were sequenced by immunoSEQ multiplex PCR, and TCRdb holds only the in-frame ones, with some missing. The sample carries tens of thousands of clones, roughly nine tenths recorded once. The sample consisted of CD4+ or CD8+ T cells sorted from blood, taken in a trial of the OX40 agonist ivuxolimab. The receptors were gathered from an adult with an advanced solid tumor such as melanoma, head and neck, liver or kidney cancer.

This clone was picked up one time. V and J are TRBV7-9 and TRBJ1-1; D is uncertain. Trimming removed 1 base at V and 1 base at J, with 4 bases between. CDR1 is SEHNR and CDR2 is FQNEAQ in the germline V gene (reference sequence). The CDR3 totals 13 residues. The CDR3 loop reads CASSLDRNTEAFF. DNA of the CDR3: TGTGCCAGCAGCTTAGACAGGAACACTGAAGCTTTCTTT. The entire variable domain, with the rest obtained from reference TRBV7-9 and TRBJ1-1, is as follows: DTGVSQNPRHKITKRGQNVTFRCDPISEHNRLYWYRQTLGQGPEFLTYFQNEAQLEKSRLLSDRFSAERPKGSFSTLEIQRTEQGDSAMYLCASSLDRNTEAFFGQGTRLTVV.

This chain links TRBV18 with TRBJ1-2; 9 nucleotides align to TRBD1. Germline CDR1 and CDR2: KGHSH and LQKENI. CDR3 length: 15 residues. V gave up 1 base and J gave up 4 bases; unmatched junction bases: 4. Here the CDR3 reads CASSPQSDRGYGYTF. As DNA, the CDR3 is TGTGCCAGCTCACCACAGTCGGACAGGGGCTATGGCTACACCTTC.

The V call is TRBV5-1, the J call TRBJ2-2; D remains unclear. CDR1 is SGHRS, CDR2 YFSETQ, per germline. This CDR3 comprises 13 residues. V lost 2 bases and J lost 2, with 4 bases in between. The CDR3 loop is CASSFPNTGELFF. CDR3 DNA sequence: TGCGCCAGCAGCTTCCCAAACACCGGGGAGCTGTTTTTT.

The chain uses TRBV27 and TRBJ2-5; no clear D gene. The CDR3 contains 13 residues. The V gene lost 4 bases and the J gene lost 3 bases, with 9 bases spanning the gap. Germline lookup yields CDR1 MNHEY and CDR2 SMNVEV (reference sequence). The CDR3 bases are TGTGCCAGCAGTTCCTATGGGGAAGAGACCCAGTACTTC. Protein product: CASSSYGEETQYF.

The gene calls are TRBV5-6 and TRBJ1-1; a weak D match, TRBD1 (5 bases). Trimming pared 0 bases from V and 3 bases from J, leaving 12 bases between. There are 15 residues in the CDR3. Germline values: CDR1 SGHDT, CDR2 YYEEEE. The CDR3, as DNA: TGTGCCAGCAGCTTGGCCGCAGGGTTATACACTGAAGCTTTCTTT. It specifies CASSLAAGLYTEAFF.

The V and J genes are TRBV18 and TRBJ1-4, with 7 bases fitting TRBD1. The CDR3 covers 15 residues. Germline CDR1 KGHSH, CDR2 LQKENI. J gave up 8 bases and V 2 bases, and 8 bases lay outside the gene matches. The CDR3 protein is CASSPKGGEDEKLFF. The CDR3 DNA sequence: TGTGCCAGCTCACCAAAAGGGGGCGAGGACGAAAAACTGTTTTTT.

This sequence joins TRBV4-1 and TRBJ2-5, with D perhaps TRBD2 (7 bases). Trimming took off 3 bases at V and 5 bases at J, with 10 bases between the two ends. Germline V lookup: CDR1 MGHRA, CDR2 YSYEKL. The CDR3 is 13 amino acids. CDR3 in amino acids: CASSHAGAETQYF. CDR3 nucleotide sequence: TGCGCCAGCAGCCACGCGGGGGCGGAGACCCAGTACTTC.

This clone appeared a few times. This chain joins TRBV4-3 and TRBJ1-3; D ambiguous. The ends were cut back, 0 bases at V and 0 bases at J, with 6 bases in the middle. The CDR3 extends over 15 amino acids. Germline V gene data show CDR1 as LGHNA and CDR2 as YSLEER. DNA for the CDR3: TGCGCCAGCAGCCAAGAATTTCGCTCTGGAAACACCATATATTTT. This codes for CASSQEFRSGNTIYF.

This clone has more than one count but fewer than ten. This rearrangement joins TRBV5-1 to TRBJ2-7, with D tentatively TRBD2 (6 bases). V was pared by 2 bases and J by 5 bases, with 11 bases between. Germline CDR1 SGHRS, CDR2 YFSETQ. The CDR3 has 13 residues. For the CDR3, the DNA is TGCGCCAGCAGCTTCCGAGGCGGGGACGAGCAGTACGTC. This gives the protein CASSFRGGDEQYV.

The V call is TRBV4-1, the J call TRBJ2-7; 11 positions agree with TRBD2. Germline CDR1 and CDR2: MGHRA and YSYEKL. The J segment lost 1 base and the V segment lost 3 bases, leaving 5 bases of the junction unmatched. This CDR3 is 16 amino acids long. In nucleotides, the CDR3 is TGCGCCAGCAGCCAGTCGGGACTAGCGGCTTCCTACGAGCAGTACTTC. This translates into CASSQSGLAASYEQYF.

The chain recombines TRBV6-6 with TRBJ1-2; a possible D gene is TRBD1 (5 bases). CDR3 length: 13 residues. Germline loops: CDR1 MNHNY, CDR2 SVGAGI (reference sequence). The V gene lost 2 bases and the J gene lost 9 bases, with 13 bases spanning the gap. The CDR3 reads CASSYGAGHRYTF. The CDR3 bases are TGTGCCAGCAGTTACGGGGCAGGGCATCGCTACACCTTC.

The chain combines TRBV4-2 with TRBJ2-4; D is undetermined. V shed 1 base and J shed 2 bases, with 9 bases lying between them. This CDR3 contains 15 residues. The germline gives CDR1 LGHNA, CDR2 YNFKEQ. The DNA of the CDR3 is TGTGCCAGCAGCCAAGTAGCCTCTTCCAAAAACATTCAGTACTTC. Encoded protein: CASSQVASSKNIQYF.

The DNA for the CDR3 is TGTGCCAGCGGATTAGCGGGAGGGGGCTCGGAGCAGTACTTC. This encodes CASGLAGGGSEQYF. The genes are TRBV5-4 and TRBJ2-7, with TRBD2 matching 11 bases. The germline gives CDR1 SGHNT, CDR2 YYREEE (reference sequence). CDR3 length equals 14 residues. V trimming: 7 bases; J trimming: 7 bases; junction bases outside the gene matches: 10.

The chain joins TRBV28 to TRBJ2-3; TRBD2 aligns across 7 bases. The germline V gene encodes CDR1 MDHEN and CDR2 SYDVKM. The CDR3 runs 15 residues. The V and J ends lost 5 bases and 3 bases, in that order; junction bases with no gene match: 8. Here the CDR3 DNA reads TGTGCCAGCAGTCCTTCGGGGGGTCGGACAGATACGCAGTATTTT. It encodes CASSPSGGRTDTQYF.

This chain uses TRBV7-2 with TRBJ2-3; D is uncertain. Per germline, CDR1 SGHTA and CDR2 FQGNSA. CDR3 length equals 14 residues. Trimming shortened V by 3 bases and J by 0 bases, and 7 bases separated the two germline ends. Written as DNA, the CDR3 is TGTGCCAGCAGCTTGTGGCAGAGCACAGATACGCAGTATTTT. Encoded protein: CASSLWQSTDTQYF.

The chain has TRBV2 and TRBJ2-3; possibly TRBD2 for D (7 bases). CDR3 length equals 17 residues. Germline CDR1 SNHLY, CDR2 FYNNEI. The V end lost 6 bases, the J end lost 3 bases, and 22 bases lay between the germline ends. CDR3 protein: CASSRALGGARTDTQYF. CDR3 DNA sequence: TGTGCCAGCAGCCGCGCCTTAGGGGGGGCGAGGACAGATACGCAGTATTTT.

CDR3 bases: TGTGCCAGTAGTAGAGGACAGGGGGCAACTAATGAAAAACTGTTTTTT. It translates to CASSRGQGATNEKLFF. The chain joins TRBV19 to TRBJ1-4; 10 bases are shared with TRBD1. The germline gives CDR1 LNHDA, CDR2 SQIVND (reference sequence). V lost 4 bases and J lost 0; bases outside the gene matches: 2. The CDR3 length is 16 residues.

This clone was seen a handful of times. This chain links TRBV14 with TRBJ1-1; D might be TRBD1 (5 bases). From germline, CDR1 is SGHDN and CDR2 FVKESK. The V gene lost 1 base and the J gene lost 11 bases, with 11 bases spanning the gap. The CDR3 runs to 12 residues. CDR3 nucleotide sequence: TGTGCCAGCAGCCAAGTGGGCAGGGTTGCTTTCTTT. Its translation: CASSQVGRVAFF.

V usage is TRBV28 and J usage is TRBJ2-7; 8 bases align to TRBD1. This CDR3 is built from 12 residues. The germline CDR1 and CDR2 sequences are MDHEN and SYDVKM. Trimming removed 7 bases from V and 6 bases from J; junction bases left unmatched: 5. The CDR3 loop is CASTLDRGEQYF. CDR3 DNA sequence: TGTGCCAGCACCCTCGACAGGGGCGAGCAGTACTTC.

This chain links TRBV19 with TRBJ2-3; 7 nucleotides agree with TRBD2. J was trimmed by 0 bases and V by 1 base; bases with no gene match: 7. Germline-derived CDR1 and CDR2 are LNHDA and SQIVND (reference sequence). The CDR3 is 17 amino acids. CDR3 bases: TGTGCCAGTAGTATAGTGAGGCTAGCGGATAGCACAGATACGCAGTATTTT. Its protein is CASSIVRLADSTDTQYF.